This TCR beta chain originates from a study of early T cells in non-severe SARS-CoV-2 infection. Each CDR3 protein gets one entry after TCRdb re-called the 5' RACE reads with MiXCR. Of more than 65,000 distinct CDR3 sequences in the sample, roughly an eighth were seen once. Worth noting for this clonotype: The junction departs from the called germline gene at one end, perhaps through a read error.

The CDR3 extends over 14 amino acids. CDR1 and CDR2 (germline): GTSNPN, SVGIG (reference sequence). This TCR was recovered from an adult who was a healthcare worker with PCR-confirmed SARS-CoV-2 infection or an uninfected control (not recorded which). The V and J genes are TRBV30 and TRBJ2-5, with 9 bases fitting TRBD2. Sequencing input: whole blood. CDR3 residues: CARRSTSGQETQYF. CDR3 coding DNA: TGTGCCCGGAGATCAACTAGCGGGCAAGAGACCCAGTACTTC.